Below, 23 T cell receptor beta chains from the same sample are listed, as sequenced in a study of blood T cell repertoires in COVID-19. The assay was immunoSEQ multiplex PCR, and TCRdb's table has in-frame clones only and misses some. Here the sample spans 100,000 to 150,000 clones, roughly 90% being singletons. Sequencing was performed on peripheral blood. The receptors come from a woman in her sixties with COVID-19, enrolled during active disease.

CDR3 in amino acids: CASMGSRGVGEQFF. The CDR3 nucleotides read TGTGCCAGCATGGGGTCGCGGGGAGTAGGTGAGCAGTTCTTC. The chain is built from TRBV2 and TRBJ2-1; maybe TRBD2 (6 bases). The V and J ends lost 7 bases and 9 bases respectively, with 19 bases between them. The CDR3 totals 14 residues. Germline loops: CDR1 SNHLY, CDR2 FYNNEI.

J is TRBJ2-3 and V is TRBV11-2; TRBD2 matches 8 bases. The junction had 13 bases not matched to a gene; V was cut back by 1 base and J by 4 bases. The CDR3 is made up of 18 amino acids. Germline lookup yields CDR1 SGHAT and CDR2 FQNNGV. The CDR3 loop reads CASSLGAGTRRLADTQYF. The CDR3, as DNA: TGTGCCAGCAGCTTAGGAGCCGGGACTAGACGTCTTGCAGATACGCAGTATTTT.

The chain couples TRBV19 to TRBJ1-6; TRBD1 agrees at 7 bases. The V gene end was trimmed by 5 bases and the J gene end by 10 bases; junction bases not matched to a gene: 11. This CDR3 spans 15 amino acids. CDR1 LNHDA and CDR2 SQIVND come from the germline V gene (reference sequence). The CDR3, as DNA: TGTGCCAGTAGTCTCACATCGACAGGGCAATCACCCCTCCACTTT. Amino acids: CASSLTSTGQSPLHF.

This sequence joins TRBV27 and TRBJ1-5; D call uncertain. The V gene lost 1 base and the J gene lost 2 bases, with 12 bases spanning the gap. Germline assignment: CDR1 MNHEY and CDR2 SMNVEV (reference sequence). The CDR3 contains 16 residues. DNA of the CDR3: TGTGCCAGCAGTTTATGGGCTGGTTATGGCAATCAGCCCCAGCATTTT. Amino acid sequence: CASSLWAGYGNQPQHF.

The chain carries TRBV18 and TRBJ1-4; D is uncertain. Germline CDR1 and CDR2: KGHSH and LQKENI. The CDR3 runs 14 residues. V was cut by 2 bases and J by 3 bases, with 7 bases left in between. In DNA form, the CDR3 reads TGTGCCAGCTCACCAGGCAGTGCTAATGAAAAACTGTTTTTT. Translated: CASSPGSANEKLFF.

CDR3 bases: TGTGCCAGCAGTTCGGGACAGGGAGAGATCTATGGCTACACCTTC. Translation: CASSSGQGEIYGYTF. This chain links TRBV28 with TRBJ1-2; the match to TRBD1 covers 9 bases. V was clipped by 4 bases and J by 4 bases; unmatched bases: 7. CDR1 is MDHEN and CDR2 is SYDVKM in the germline V gene. There are 15 residues in the CDR3.

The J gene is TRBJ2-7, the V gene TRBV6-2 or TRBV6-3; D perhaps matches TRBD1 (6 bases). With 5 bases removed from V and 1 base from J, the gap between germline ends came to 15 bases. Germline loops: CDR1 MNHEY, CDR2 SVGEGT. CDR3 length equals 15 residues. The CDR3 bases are TGTGCCAGCAGTCGTACAGGGTACCGGTCCTACGAGCAGTACTTC. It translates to CASSRTGYRSYEQYF.

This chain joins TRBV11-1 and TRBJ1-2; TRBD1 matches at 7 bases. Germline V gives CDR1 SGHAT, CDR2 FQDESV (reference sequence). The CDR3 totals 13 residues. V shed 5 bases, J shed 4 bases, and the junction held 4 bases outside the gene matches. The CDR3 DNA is TGTGCCAGCAGCCTCGACAGGGTCTATGGCTACACCTTC. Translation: CASSLDRVYGYTF.

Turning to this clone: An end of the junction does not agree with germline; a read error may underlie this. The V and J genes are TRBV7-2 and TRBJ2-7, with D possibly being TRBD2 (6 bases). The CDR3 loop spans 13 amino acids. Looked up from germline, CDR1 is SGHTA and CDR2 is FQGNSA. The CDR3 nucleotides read TGTGCCAGCAGCCTAGCCCGGGAGAACGAGCAGTACTTC. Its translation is CASSLARENEQYF.

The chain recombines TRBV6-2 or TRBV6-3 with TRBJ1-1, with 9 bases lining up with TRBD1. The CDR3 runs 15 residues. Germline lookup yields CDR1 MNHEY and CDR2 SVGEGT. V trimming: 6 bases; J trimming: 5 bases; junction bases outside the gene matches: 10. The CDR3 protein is CASSPGLDRGTEAFF. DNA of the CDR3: TGTGCCAGCAGCCCGGGCCTCGACAGGGGGACTGAAGCTTTCTTT.

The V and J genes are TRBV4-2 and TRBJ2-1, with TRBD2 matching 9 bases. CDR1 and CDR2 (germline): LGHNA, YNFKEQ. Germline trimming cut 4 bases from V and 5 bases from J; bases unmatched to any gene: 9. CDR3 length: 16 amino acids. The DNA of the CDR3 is TGTGCCAGCAGCCCCTGGGGCGGGGGGGCCAACAATGAGCAGTTCTTC. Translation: CASSPWGGGANNEQFF.

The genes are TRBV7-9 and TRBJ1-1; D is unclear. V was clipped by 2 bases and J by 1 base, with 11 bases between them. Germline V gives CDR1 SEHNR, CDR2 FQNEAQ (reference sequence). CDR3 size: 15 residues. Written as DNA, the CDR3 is TGTGCCAGCAGCTTACGTGGCGGGAGGAACACTGAAGCTTTCTTT. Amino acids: CASSLRGGRNTEAFF.

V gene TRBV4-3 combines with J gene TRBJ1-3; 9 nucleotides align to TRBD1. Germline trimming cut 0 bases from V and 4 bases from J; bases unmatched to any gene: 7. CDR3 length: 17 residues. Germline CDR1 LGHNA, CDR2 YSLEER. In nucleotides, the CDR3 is TGCGCCAGCAGCCAAGACCTACAGGGGGCGCGAGGAAACACCATATATTTT. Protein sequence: CASSQDLQGARGNTIYF.

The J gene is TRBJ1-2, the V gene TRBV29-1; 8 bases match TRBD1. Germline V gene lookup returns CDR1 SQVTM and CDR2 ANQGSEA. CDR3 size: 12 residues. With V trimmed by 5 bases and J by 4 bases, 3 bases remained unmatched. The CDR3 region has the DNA TGCAGCGTTACCGGACAGGGCTATGGCTACACCTTC. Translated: CSVTGQGYGYTF.

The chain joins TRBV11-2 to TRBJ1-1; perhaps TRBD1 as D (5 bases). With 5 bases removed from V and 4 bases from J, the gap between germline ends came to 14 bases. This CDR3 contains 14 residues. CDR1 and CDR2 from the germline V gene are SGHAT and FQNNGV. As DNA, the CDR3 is TGTGCCAGCAGCCCCCGGCGGGGGGGCACTGAAGCTTTCTTT. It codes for CASSPRRGGTEAFF.

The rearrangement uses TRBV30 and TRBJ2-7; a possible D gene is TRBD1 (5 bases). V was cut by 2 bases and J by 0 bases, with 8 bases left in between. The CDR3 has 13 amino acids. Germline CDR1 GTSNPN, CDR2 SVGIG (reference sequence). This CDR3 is CAWSRDSSYEQYF. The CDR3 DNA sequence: TGTGCCTGGAGTCGTGACAGCTCCTACGAGCAGTACTTC.

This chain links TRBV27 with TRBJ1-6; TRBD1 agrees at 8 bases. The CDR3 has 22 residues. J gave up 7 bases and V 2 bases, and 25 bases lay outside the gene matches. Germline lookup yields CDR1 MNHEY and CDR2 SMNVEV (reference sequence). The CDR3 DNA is TGTGCCAGCAGTTTAATATGGACGCGACAGGGGCCTACTTCTACCAGAAATTCACCCCTCCACTTT. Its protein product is CASSLIWTRQGPTSTRNSPLHF.

The CDR3 DNA reads as TGTGCCAGCAGCCCTCGTTTGGGGCAGCCCCCGGCCTACGAGCAGTACTTC. Translating gives CASSPRLGQPPAYEQYF. The chain carries TRBV7-6 and TRBJ2-7, with D perhaps TRBD1 (5 bases). Looked up from germline, CDR1 is SGHVS and CDR2 is FNYEAQ. V lost 5 bases and J lost 2, with 22 bases in between. This CDR3 is 17 amino acids long.

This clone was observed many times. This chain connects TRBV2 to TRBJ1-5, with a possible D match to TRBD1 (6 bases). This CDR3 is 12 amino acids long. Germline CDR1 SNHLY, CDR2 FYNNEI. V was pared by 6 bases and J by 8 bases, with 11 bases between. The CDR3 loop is CASRTGREPQHF. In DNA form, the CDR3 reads TGTGCCAGCAGAACAGGGAGGGAGCCCCAGCATTTT.

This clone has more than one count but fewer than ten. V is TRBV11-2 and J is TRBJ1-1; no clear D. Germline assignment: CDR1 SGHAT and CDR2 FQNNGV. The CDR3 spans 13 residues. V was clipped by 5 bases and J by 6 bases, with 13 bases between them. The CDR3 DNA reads TGTGCCAGCAGCAAATTAAACCGGGCTGAAGCTTTCTTT. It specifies CASSKLNRAEAFF.

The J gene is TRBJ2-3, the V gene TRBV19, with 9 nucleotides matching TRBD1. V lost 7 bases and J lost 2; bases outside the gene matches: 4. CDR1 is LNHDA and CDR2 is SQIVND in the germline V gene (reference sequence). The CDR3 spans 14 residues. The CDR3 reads CASTQGASTDTQYF. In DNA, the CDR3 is TGTGCCAGTACACAGGGGGCATCCACAGATACGCAGTATTTT. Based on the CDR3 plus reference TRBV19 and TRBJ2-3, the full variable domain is DGGITQSPKYLFRKEGQNVTLSCEQNLNHDAMYWYRQDPGQGLRLIYYSQIVNDFQKGDIAEGYSVSREKKESFPLTVTSAQKNPTAFYLCASTQGASTDTQYFGPGTRLTVL.

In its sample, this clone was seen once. The CDR3 protein is CASSLDSPGTDVTYEQYF. The CDR3 nucleotides read TGTGCCAGCAGCTTAGACAGCCCCGGGACAGATGTAACCTACGAGCAGTACTTC. The chain is built from TRBV5-8 and TRBJ2-7; TRBD1 matches 7 bases. Trimming removed 2 bases from V and 2 bases from J; junction bases left unmatched: 16. Germline V gene data show CDR1 as SGHTS and CDR2 as YDEGEE. This CDR3 has 18 amino acids.

The DNA of the CDR3 is TGTGCCAGCTCTCAGGGGGGCACACAAGAGACCCAGTACTTC. Translation: CASSQGGTQETQYF. The chain recombines TRBV18 with TRBJ2-5, with D possibly matching TRBD1 (7 bases). The V end was cut by 6 bases, the J end by 2 bases, with 13 bases between. The CDR3 spans 14 residues. Germline CDR1 KGHSH, CDR2 LQKENI.